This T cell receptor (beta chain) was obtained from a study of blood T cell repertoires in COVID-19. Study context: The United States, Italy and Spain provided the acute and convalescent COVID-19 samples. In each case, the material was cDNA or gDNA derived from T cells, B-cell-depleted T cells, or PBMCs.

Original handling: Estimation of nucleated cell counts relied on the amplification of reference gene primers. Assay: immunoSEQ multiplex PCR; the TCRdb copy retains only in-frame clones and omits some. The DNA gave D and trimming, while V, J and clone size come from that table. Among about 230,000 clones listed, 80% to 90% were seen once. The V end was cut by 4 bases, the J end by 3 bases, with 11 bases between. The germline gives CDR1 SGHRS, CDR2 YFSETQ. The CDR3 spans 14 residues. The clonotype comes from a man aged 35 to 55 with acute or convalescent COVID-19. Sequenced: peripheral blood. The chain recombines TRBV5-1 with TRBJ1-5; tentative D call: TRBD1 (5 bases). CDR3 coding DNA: TGCGCCAGCAGCCCGGTAGGGGACAATCAGCCCCAGCATTTT. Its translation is CASSPVGDNQPQHF.